The 22 T cell receptor beta chains below come from one sample, sequenced in a study of blood T cell repertoires in COVID-19. Repertoires were generated with immunoSEQ multiplex PCR, while TCRdb's copy carries only in-frame clones and drops some. This sample has 140,000 to 150,000 clones, with roughly 90% found just once. Input material: peripheral blood. The source is a human donor in a cohort sampled during active COVID-19.

This chain links TRBV6-5 with TRBJ1-1, with a possible D match to TRBD1 (6 bases). The V end lost 1 base, the J end lost 7 bases, and 19 bases lay between the germline ends. Germline assignment: CDR1 MNHEY and CDR2 SVGAGI. CDR3 size: 16 residues. CDR3 sequence: CASSYYTQGFENEAFF. The CDR3, as DNA: TGTGCCAGCAGTTACTACACTCAGGGGTTTGAGAATGAAGCTTTCTTT.

The chain joins TRBV4-2 to TRBJ1-2; D gene ambiguous. V lost 7 bases and J 3 bases, leaving 18 bases between the germline ends. Germline V gene data show CDR1 as LGHNA and CDR2 as YNFKEQ. CDR3 length: 15 amino acids. Here the CDR3 reads CASTEKGGEDYGYTF. In DNA, the CDR3 is TGTGCCAGCACCGAGAAGGGAGGAGAGGACTATGGCTACACCTTC.

V usage is TRBV5-5 and J usage is TRBJ1-1, with D possibly being TRBD1 (5 bases). This CDR3 spans 14 amino acids. Germline CDR1 is SGHKS and CDR2 is YYEKEE (reference sequence). Trimming pared 0 bases from V and 0 bases from J, leaving 6 bases between. CDR3 loop: CASSLEGLNTEAFF. The CDR3 DNA follows: TGTGCCAGCAGCTTGGAGGGGCTGAACACTGAAGCTTTCTTT.

This chain uses TRBV19 with TRBJ2-1; D may be TRBD1 (6 bases). V was cut by 4 bases and J by 2 bases, with 12 bases left in between. Germline V gives CDR1 LNHDA, CDR2 SQIVND (reference sequence). The CDR3 length is 15 residues. The CDR3 nucleotides are TGTGCCAGTAGTAGGGGGACACCCACCTACAATGAGCAGTTCTTC. Translation gives CASSRGTPTYNEQFF.

This chain joins TRBV4-3 and TRBJ2-3, with a weak D call TRBD2 (7 bases). Germline CDR1 LGHNA, CDR2 YSLEER. There are 15 residues in the CDR3. Deletions cut 0 bases from V and 6 bases from J, with 13 bases between. Written as DNA, the CDR3 is TGCGCCAGCAGCCAAGAAGGGGGGGGGCCGGATACGCAGTATTTT. This gives the protein CASSQEGGGPDTQYF.

The CDR3, as DNA: TGTGCCAGCAGCCCGGACAGGGGGAACACTGAAGCTTTCTTT. It is translated as CASSPDRGNTEAFF. This chain connects TRBV11-1 to TRBJ1-1; 9 bases align to TRBD1. The germline V gene encodes CDR1 SGHAT and CDR2 FQDESV (reference sequence). The junction had 2 bases not matched to a gene; V was cut back by 5 bases and J by 1 base. The CDR3 sequence is 14 residues long.

This clone was seen more than once but under ten times. This chain uses TRBV27 with TRBJ2-7; 8 bases are a match to TRBD1. The CDR3 consists of 12 residues. The germline CDR1 and CDR2 sequences are MNHEY and SMNVEV (reference sequence). Trimming took 6 bases from V and 4 from J; bases not matched to a gene: 2. The CDR3 loop reads CASSWTGYEQYF. The CDR3 region has the DNA TGTGCCAGCAGCTGGACAGGGTACGAGCAGTACTTC.

The genes are TRBV19 and TRBJ1-5; 7 nucleotides agree with TRBD1. Germline lookup yields CDR1 LNHDA and CDR2 SQIVND (reference sequence). Unmatched junction bases numbered 5, after V lost 3 bases and J lost 6 bases. The CDR3 is 14 amino acids. The CDR3 spells CASSIWTGPQPQHF. CDR3 coding DNA: TGTGCCAGTAGTATCTGGACAGGCCCTCAGCCCCAGCATTTT.

The chain is built from TRBV4-1 and TRBJ1-4; D is unclear. The germline V gene encodes CDR1 MGHRA and CDR2 YSYEKL. This CDR3 is 16 amino acids long. V shed 2 bases and J shed 8 bases, with 18 bases lying between them. The CDR3 loop reads CASSQPAAGPREKLFF. CDR3 nucleotide sequence: TGCGCCAGCAGCCAACCAGCGGCGGGCCCAAGGGAAAAACTGTTTTTT.

The V and J genes are TRBV12-3 or TRBV12-4 and TRBJ1-2; 7 bases align to TRBD1. The length of the CDR3 is 13 residues. V gave up 8 bases and J gave up 6 bases; unmatched junction bases: 9. CDR3 amino acids: CASGHRGSNGYTF. Here the CDR3 DNA reads TGTGCCAGCGGACACAGGGGATCAAATGGCTACACCTTC.

V gene TRBV6-6 combines with J gene TRBJ1-2; D may be TRBD1 (6 bases). Germline-derived CDR1 and CDR2 are MNHNY and SVGAGI (reference sequence). The CDR3 sequence is 13 residues long. The ends were cut back, 6 bases at V and 7 bases at J, with 15 bases in the middle. The CDR3 sequence: CASRPPGERGYTF. The CDR3 nucleotides read TGTGCCAGCAGACCACCAGGGGAGCGTGGCTACACCTTC.

The chain joins TRBV7-2 to TRBJ2-5; D may be TRBD2 (6 bases). Germline V gene data show CDR1 as SGHTA and CDR2 as FQGNSA. Trimming cost V 3 bases and J 2 bases, with 10 bases left between them. The CDR3 length is 14 residues. CDR3 sequence (DNA): TGTGCCAGCAGCTTGATGGCGGGGCAAGAGACCCAGTACTTC. Translated, it gives CASSLMAGQETQYF. The variable domain in full, with the rest retrieved from reference TRBV7-2 and TRBJ2-5, is GAGVSQSPSNKVTEKGKDVELRCDPISGHTALYWYRQSLGQGLEFLIYFQGNSAPDKSGLPSDRFSAERTGGSVSTLTIQRTQQEDSAVYLCASSLMAGQETQYFGPGTRLLVL.

V usage is TRBV5-1 and J usage is TRBJ2-7; 9 bases match TRBD1. V gave up 3 bases and J gave up 4 bases; unmatched junction bases: 8. The CDR3 is 15 amino acids. CDR1 is SGHRS, CDR2 YFSETQ, per germline. The DNA for the CDR3 is TGCGCCAGCAGCTCGTTCGGGACAGGGCAATACGAGCAGTACTTC. Encoded protein: CASSSFGTGQYEQYF.

The rearrangement joins TRBV5-1 to TRBJ1-2; TRBD1 aligns across 10 bases. V lost 6 bases to trimming and J lost 6 bases; unmatched junction nucleotides: 11. The CDR3 spans 15 residues. Germline V gives CDR1 SGHRS, CDR2 YFSETQ. The CDR3 protein is CASTGNRQGADGYTF. In DNA form, the CDR3 reads TGCGCCAGCACGGGGAATCGACAGGGGGCGGATGGCTACACCTTC. The full variable domain, with the rest looked up from reference TRBV5-1 and TRBJ1-2, is KAGVTQTPRYLIKTRGQQVTLSCSPISGHRSVSWYQQTPGQGLQFLFEYFSETQRNKGNFPGRFSGRQFSNSRSEMNVSTLELGDSALYLCASTGNRQGADGYTFGSGTRLTVV.

This clone came up a few times. The rearrangement links TRBV11-3 to TRBJ2-2, with D perhaps matching TRBD2 (5 bases). The V and J ends lost 0 bases and 1 base respectively, with 9 bases between them. Germline V gives CDR1 SGHNT, CDR2 YENEEA. The CDR3 contains 16 residues. This chain's CDR3 is CASSLEIGRNTGELFF. The CDR3, as DNA: TGTGCCAGCAGCTTAGAAATAGGGAGGAACACCGGGGAGCTGTTTTTT.

The chain employs TRBV4-1 and TRBJ2-1; 10 nucleotides align to TRBD2. The CDR3 totals 16 residues. V was pared by 4 bases and J by 2 bases, with 5 bases of the junction left unmatched. From germline, CDR1 is MGHRA and CDR2 YSYEKL. The CDR3 region has the DNA TGCGCCAGCAGCCCGGGACTAGCGCAAACCTACAATGAGCAGTTCTTC. Protein: CASSPGLAQTYNEQFF.

The CDR3 DNA reads TGTGCCAGCAGCCACCTCAGGGAGAACACTGAAGCTTTCTTT. It codes for CASSHLRENTEAFF. The chain joins TRBV3-1 (or the pseudogene TRBV3-2) to TRBJ1-1, with D perhaps TRBD1 (5 bases). The germline V gene has CDR1 LGHDT and CDR2 YNNKEL (reference sequence). The CDR3 runs to 14 residues. Trimming removed 3 bases from V and 1 base from J, with 9 bases in between.

The chain joins TRBV11-3 to TRBJ2-3, with D unclear. V was clipped by 2 bases and J by 0 bases, with 9 bases between them. The CDR3 runs to 15 residues. The V gene's germline CDR1 is SGHNT and CDR2 YENEEA. CDR3 in amino acids: CASSLQAPSTDTQYF. CDR3 bases: TGTGCCAGCAGCTTACAAGCTCCTAGCACAGATACGCAGTATTTT.

CDR3 amino acids: CASSLVAAGGYRETQYF. The CDR3 DNA is TGTGCCAGCAGCTTAGTTGCAGCGGGGGGGTATAGGGAGACCCAGTACTTC. V and J are TRBV7-8 and TRBJ2-5, with 10 bases lining up with TRBD2. CDR3 length equals 17 residues. The V gene's germline CDR1 is SGHVS and CDR2 FQNEAQ. Trimming at V came to 1 base and at J to 5 bases, leaving 10 bases not matched to a gene.

The rearrangement uses TRBV7-3 and TRBJ2-1; 9 bases are a match to TRBD2. In germline, CDR1 is SGHTA, CDR2 FQGTGA. The CDR3 totals 15 residues. J lost 3 bases, V lost 5 bases, and 5 bases had no gene match. The CDR3 reads CASSPSTSGYNEQFF. In DNA form, the CDR3 reads TGTGCCAGCAGCCCCTCGACTAGCGGCTACAATGAGCAGTTCTTC.

The V call is TRBV27, the J call TRBJ1-1; 8 bases align to TRBD1. Germline CDR1 and CDR2: MNHEY and SMNVEV (reference sequence). Unmatched junction bases numbered 7, after V lost 4 bases and J lost 0 bases. The CDR3 totals 16 residues. For the CDR3, the DNA is TGTGCCAGCAGTTATGGGACAGGCTCTATGAACACTGAAGCTTTCTTT. Amino acids: CASSYGTGSMNTEAFF.

This clone was observed a handful of times. The J gene is TRBJ1-2, the V gene TRBV5-6; no clear D. CDR3 length equals 13 residues. CDR1 and CDR2 (germline): SGHDT, YYEEEE. Trimming removed 0 bases from V and 5 bases from J, with 8 bases in between. CDR3 amino acids: CASSLGPSYGYTF. CDR3 in DNA: TGTGCCAGCAGCTTGGGTCCGTCGTATGGCTACACCTTC.